This T cell receptor beta chain came from a study of long-term antiretroviral therapy in people with HIV. This clone turned up a few times. Its target is unknown. Germline V gene sequence: CDR1 PRHDT, CDR2 FYEKMQ (reference sequence). The V gene end was trimmed by 5 bases and the J gene end by 3 bases; junction bases not matched to a gene: 8. The CDR3 is 15 residues long. Notes on the study in general: Whichever time point was examined, clones expanded before ART dominated the repertoire.

At the survey level, the v3.0 immunoSEQ assay was run. Sequencing used immunoSEQ multiplex PCR; TCRdb keeps in-frame clones, though not all of them. Among about 24,000 clones listed, 70% to 85% were seen once. The sample consisted of unsorted PBMCs, taken 4.4 years after starting antiretroviral therapy. V usage is TRBV13 and J usage is TRBJ1-1; 8 bases map to TRBD1. The sequence came from a young man with HIV. The CDR3 DNA follows: TGTGCCAGCAGCCCCGGACAGGGAAGATACACTGAAGCTTTCTTT. Its translation is CASSPGQGRYTEAFF.